This TCR beta chain was identified in a study of blood T cell repertoires in COVID-19 (dated by TCRdb to 2020 to 2022). Regarding the complete study: The collaborator samples originated in the United States, Italy and Spain and spanned the acute and convalescent phases of COVID-19. The material from the prospective study consisted of cDNA or gDNA derived from T cells, B-cell-depleted T cells, or PBMCs. Subjects who had been exposed to COVID-19, were actively infected with it, or had recovered from it provided the deeply sampled blood TCRbeta repertoires that made up the dataset. The repertoires were made available in a free public database intended to serve as a resource for research on the immune response to SARS-CoV-2. Samples were obtained from the ongoing ImmuneRACE study (first 160 participants) and from over 1,000 subjects provided by 6 global collaborators. Nearly every sample came with metadata listing a de-identified subject ID, COVID-19 status, age in years and sex. HLA class I and class II types, where available, came from metadata supplied by the sample provider rather than from assay-based typing. The full study reports these points: The amount of clinical and demographic metadata varied by source and participant and was provided uncurated.

Notes on this clone: The antigen it recognizes is unknown. Within one base of it there is no much larger clone, and no base qualities were kept.

The immunoSEQ Assay, a bias-controlled multiplex PCR, was used to amplify TCRbeta CDR3 regions from genomic DNA. Under the source paper's analysis protocol: Nucleated cell counts per sample were estimated from amplification of reference gene primers within the assay. To quantify the absolute abundance of each unique TCRbeta CDR3 rearrangement, sequence reads were collapsed and filtered. Productive Simpson clonality was computed per sample as the square root of Simpson's diversity index over productive rearrangements. TCRdb took this table from immuneACCESS and kept in-frame rearrangements with V and J called. Such tables lack part of the clones; where checked against another copy, unresolved V genes explain under half of the gap, and the rest is unexplained. Clone size and V and J calls were adopted from that table, with D and trimming inferred from the DNA. This sample comprises roughly 180,000 clones, roughly 85% of them detected only once. Roughly 5% of the sample comes from the top ten.

One collaborating source in Seattle enrolled patients while the patients were actively infected and followed the patients over time throughout the course of disease. Each collaborating institution followed its own protocols to collect whole blood in K2EDTA tubes. For TCRbeta analysis, collaborators shipped samples in one of three forms: frozen whole blood, isolated PBMCs, or DNA extracted from either of those sample types. The sample consisted of peripheral blood. The source of this sequence is a woman between 45 and 65 years old with COVID-19, enrolled during active disease.

The CDR3 region: CASSQVPGAQRDTQYF. The sequenced DNA is TGCGCCAGCAGCCAAGTTCCCGGAGCCCAGCGGGATACGCAGTATTTT. This sequence uses TRBV4-1 and TRBJ2-3; 5 matching bases give a weak D call of TRBD2. Including cysteine and phenylalanine, the CDR3 has 16 amino acids. The only DNA kept is the CDR3, 48 bases in frame from the first base. Based on the germline V gene, the CDR1 and CDR2 sequences are MGHRA and YSYEKL. The V and J ends are trimmed by 1 base and 6 bases, leaving 17 bases between them.